These T cell receptor beta chains were read from a single sample in a study of cytomegalovirus exposure and HLA in healthy donors. Data came from immunoSEQ multiplex PCR; TCRdb stores just in-frame clones and leaves some out. The table has 110,000 or so clones, approximately 96% seen once. Sequenced sample: PBMCs. The receptor set was obtained from a woman under 30 in good health and CMV-seronegative. Each CDR3 is given with its conserved first and last residue. Each record gives: D gene, V gene, J gene, clone size, CDR3 DNA, CDR3 protein. D genes are given only for firm matches. Rows give clone size only sometimes, using once, few, many, or a class for an expanded clone.

TRBD1	TRBV15	TRBJ2-2	NA	TGTGCCACCAGCAGAGGAGGACAGGGTTTTACCGGGGAGCTGTTTTTT	CATSRGGQGFTGELFF
NA	TRBV5-4	TRBJ2-5	NA	TGTGCCAGCAGCGCGGGGATAGCCACACAAGAGACCCAGTACTTC	CASSAGIATQETQYF
NA	TRBV7-9	TRBJ1-1	NA	TGTGCCAGCAGCTTGGAGGGAGGGAACACTGAAGCTTTCTTT	CASSLEGGNTEAFF
NA	TRBV6-5	TRBJ1-3	NA	TGTGCCAGCAGTTCCGACTCTACAGGAAACACCATATATTTT	CASSSDSTGNTIYF
TRBD1	TRBV7-2	TRBJ1-2	NA	TGTGCCAGCAGCTTTGGGGTGTGGACAGGGGGGGCCTATGGCTACACCTTC	CASSFGVWTGGAYGYTF
NA	TRBV9	TRBJ1-2	NA	TGTGCCAGCAGCGTAAGCGAAGGGGTGCCACCTAAACGCTATGGCTACACCTTC	CASSVSEGVPPKRYGYTF
NA	TRBV27	TRBJ1-4	NA	TGTGCCAGCAGTTTCCTCTCCGGAACTAATGAAAAACTGTTTTTT	CASSFLSGTNEKLFF
NA	TRBV5-1	TRBJ1-2	once	TGCGCCAGCAGCTTGGACGGAGATTATGGCTACACCTTC	CASSLDGDYGYTF
NA	TRBV27	TRBJ2-7	NA	TGTGCCAGCAGTTTATCGCGTAGTTACGAGCAGTACTTC	CASSLSRSYEQYF
NA	TRBV28	TRBJ2-7	NA	TGTGCCAGCAGTTTCTCCGGGCGGGCCTACGAGCAGTACTTC	CASSFSGRAYEQYF
TRBD2	TRBV9	TRBJ2-3	NA	TGTGCCAGCAGCGTGTCAGCTAGCGGGGGGGCGTCTTCACCAGATACGCAGTATTTT	CASSVSASGGASSPDTQYF
TRBD1	TRBV9	TRBJ1-2	NA	TGTGCCAGCAGCCCTACAGGGGAGAACTATGGCTACACCTTC	CASSPTGENYGYTF
NA	TRBV6-4	TRBJ1-2	NA	TGTGCCAGCAGCCCGTCGAGGGGGAGCTATGGCTACACCTTC	CASSPSRGSYGYTF
NA	TRBV2	TRBJ1-4	once	TGTGCCAGCGCGGGGGTGAATGAAAAACTGTTTTTT	CASAGVNEKLFF
NA	TRBV10-2	TRBJ2-5	NA	TGCGCCAGCACCACCCAAGGAGTCCGTCAAGAGACCCAGTACTTC	CASTTQGVRQETQYF
TRBD2	TRBV14	TRBJ2-1	NA	TGTGCCAGCAGCCAAGATACTAGCGGGGGGGCAAATGAGCAGTTCTTC	CASSQDTSGGANEQFF
NA	TRBV2	TRBJ1-5	NA	TGTGCCAGCAGTTGGACGGGGACTAATCAGCCCCAGCATTTT	CASSWTGTNQPQHF
NA	TRBV30	TRBJ1-1	NA	TGTGCCTGGAGCCCCGGGGGGACTGAAGCTTTCTTT	CAWSPGGTEAFF
TRBD1	TRBV28	TRBJ2-7	NA	TGTGCCAGCAGTGGGGACAGGATCTCCTACGAGCAGTACTTC	CASSGDRISYEQYF
TRBD1	TRBV19	TRBJ2-7	NA	TGTGCCAGTAGTCAAGACAGGGAAGCCTACGAGCAGTACTTC	CASSQDREAYEQYF
NA	TRBV6-4	TRBJ1-2	NA	TGTGCCAGCAGTGACCGGGATGGCTATGGCTACACCTTC	CASSDRDGYGYTF
NA	TRBV19	TRBJ1-1	NA	TGTGCCAGTAGTCAGGGCCAGAACACTGAAGCTTTCTTT	CASSQGQNTEAFF
NA	TRBV9	TRBJ2-5	once	TGTGCCAGCAGCGCGGAGATCGGGACTCGACTCCCTCCGTTGGAGACCCAGTACTTC	CASSAEIGTRLPPLETQYF
NA	TRBV9	TRBJ1-3	NA	TGTGCCAGCAGCGTAGCCTCTCTCTACTCTGGAAACACCATATATTTT	CASSVASLYSGNTIYF
TRBD1	TRBV27	TRBJ2-7	NA	TGTGCCAGCAGTTCTCAGGGGACAGGGGTCTCCTACGAGCAGTACTTC	CASSSQGTGVSYEQYF
NA	TRBV11-2	TRBJ2-7	NA	TGTGCCAGCAGCTCATTGGTGGACATGGAGACCTACGAGCAGTACTTC	CASSSLVDMETYEQYF
TRBD1	TRBV19	TRBJ1-5	NA	TGTGCCAGTAGTACCTTATACCGACAGGGGGCTGGTCAGCCCCAGCATTTT	CASSTLYRQGAGQPQHF
NA	TRBV6-5	TRBJ2-7	NA	TGTGCCAGCACAGGGGGGAGGCCTTACGAGCAGTACTTC	CASTGGRPYEQYF
NA	TRBV11-1	TRBJ2-1	NA	TGTGCCAGCCGGGACTTTGGCTACAATGAGCAGTTCTTC	CASRDFGYNEQFF